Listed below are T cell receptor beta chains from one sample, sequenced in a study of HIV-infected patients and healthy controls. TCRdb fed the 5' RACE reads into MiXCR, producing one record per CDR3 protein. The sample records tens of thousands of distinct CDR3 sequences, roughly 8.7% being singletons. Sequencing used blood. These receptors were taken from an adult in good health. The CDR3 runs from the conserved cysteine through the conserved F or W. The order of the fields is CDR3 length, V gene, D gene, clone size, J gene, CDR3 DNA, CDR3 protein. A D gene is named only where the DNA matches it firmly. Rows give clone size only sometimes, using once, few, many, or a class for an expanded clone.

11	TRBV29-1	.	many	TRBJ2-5	TGCAGCGGCGACACGTCAGCGGCCCAGTACTTC	CSGDTSAAQYF
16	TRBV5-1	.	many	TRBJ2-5	TGCGCCAGCAGCTTGGGCGGGGCCCCACCACGGGAGACCCAGTACTTC	CASSLGGAPPRETQYF
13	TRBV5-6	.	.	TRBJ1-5	TGTGCCAGCTCTGGGCGGGCAGGACAGCCCCAGCATTTT	CASSGRAGQPQHF
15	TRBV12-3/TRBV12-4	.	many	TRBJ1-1	TGTGCCAGCAGTCCAGGAGACATCCTGAACACTGAAGCTTTCTTT	CASSPGDILNTEAFF
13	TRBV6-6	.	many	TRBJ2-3	TGTGCCAGCAGTATGACAGCCACAGATACGCAGTATTTT	CASSMTATDTQYF
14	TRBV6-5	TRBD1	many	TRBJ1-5	TGTGCCAGCAGTCCACGGGACAGTAATCAGCCCCAGCATTTT	CASSPRDSNQPQHF
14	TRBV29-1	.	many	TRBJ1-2	TGCAGCGTTGAATTTCGAGGGGCCCTCTATGGCTACACCTTC	CSVEFRGALYGYTF
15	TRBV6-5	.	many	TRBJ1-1	TGTGCCAGCAGTGACTACCGGGACATGAGGGGTGAAGCTTTCTTT	CASSDYRDMRGEAFF
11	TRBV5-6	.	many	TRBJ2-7	TGTGCCAGCAGCTTTTTGGGCGAGCAGTACTTC	CASSFLGEQYF
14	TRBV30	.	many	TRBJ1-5	TGTGCCTGGAGTCAGGACACCCGAGGTCAGCCCCAGCATTTT	CAWSQDTRGQPQHF
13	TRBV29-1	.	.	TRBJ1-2	TGCAGCTCCCTGGGCGCGGGGGCAAGGGGCTACACCTTC	CSSLGAGARGYTF
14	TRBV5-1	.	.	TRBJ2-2	TGCGCCAGCAGCTTTGGGGGTTTGACCGGGGAGCTGTTTTTT	CASSFGGLTGELFF
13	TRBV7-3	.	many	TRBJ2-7	TGTGCCAGCAGCTTAGGTACTAAGTTCGAGCAGTACTTC	CASSLGTKFEQYF
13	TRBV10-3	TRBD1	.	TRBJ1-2	TGTGCCACCACTAGCCGCAACAGGGGCGGCTACACCTTC	CATTSRNRGGYTF
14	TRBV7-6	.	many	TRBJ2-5	TGTGCCAGCAGCCCGAGAGAACAGAGGAAGACCCAGTACTTC	CASSPREQRKTQYF
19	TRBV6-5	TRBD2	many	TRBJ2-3	TGTGCCAGCAGTTACTGGTCTGGCGGGGGGGCCTTAGTAGCAGATACGCAGTATTTT	CASSYWSGGGALVADTQYF
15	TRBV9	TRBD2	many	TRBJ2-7	TGCGCCAGCAGCACGACCGGGGCGGGGGCCTACGAGCAGTACTTC	CASSTTGAGAYEQYF
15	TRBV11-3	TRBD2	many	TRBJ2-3	TGTGCCAGCAGCTCGGGGGGGGTAGCCAGGGATACGCAGTATTTT	CASSSGGVARDTQYF
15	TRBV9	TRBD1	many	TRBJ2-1	TGTGCCAGCAGCGTAGGACAGGGGGCGGTCAATGAGCAGTTCTTC	CASSVGQGAVNEQFF
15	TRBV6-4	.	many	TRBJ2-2	TGTGCCAGCAGTGACAGTCACGCGAACACCGGGGAGCTGTTTTTT	CASSDSHANTGELFF
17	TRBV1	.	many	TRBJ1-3	TGCACCAGCAGCCAAGATTTAAGGGTGCAGGCTGGAAACACCATATATTTT	CTSSQDLRVQAGNTIYF
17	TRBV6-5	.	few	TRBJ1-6	TGTGCCAGCCGAATAGGACAGTACTCCTCCTATAATTCACCCCTCCACTTT	CASRIGQYSSYNSPLHF
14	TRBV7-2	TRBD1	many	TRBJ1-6	TGTGCCAGCAGCCGTAGACAGGGTAGTTCACCCCTCCACTTT	CASSRRQGSSPLHF
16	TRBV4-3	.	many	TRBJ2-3	TGCGCCAGCAGTCCCGGGACACCCTCTAGCACAGATACGCAGTATTTT	CASSPGTPSSTDTQYF
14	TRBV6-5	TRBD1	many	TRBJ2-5	TGTGCCAGCAGGCCTACAGGGGGTGAAGAGACCCAGTACTTC	CASRPTGGEETQYF
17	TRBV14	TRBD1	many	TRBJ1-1	TGTGCCAGCAGCCAAGAGGGGCGGACAGGGCCATCCGATGAAGCTTTCTTT	CASSQEGRTGPSDEAFF
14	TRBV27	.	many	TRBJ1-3	TGTGCCAGCAGTCCGTTAATCTCTGGAAACACCATATATTTT	CASSPLISGNTIYF
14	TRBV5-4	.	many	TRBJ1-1	TGTGCCAGCAGCTCCGGACGTGTTATCACTGAAGCTTTCTTT	CASSSGRVITEAFF
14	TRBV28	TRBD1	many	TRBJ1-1	TGTGCCAGCAGTTCCGCCCAGACAGGGGTCGAAGCTTTCTTT	CASSSAQTGVEAFF
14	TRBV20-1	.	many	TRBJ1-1	TGCAGTGCTAGAGAGGTGGGGTCGGGCACTGAAGCTTTCTTT	CSAREVGSGTEAFF
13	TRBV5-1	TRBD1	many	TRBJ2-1	TGCGCCAGCAGCTTGCAGGGGGCAGGTGAGCAGTTCTTC	CASSLQGAGEQFF
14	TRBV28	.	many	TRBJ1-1	TGTGCCAGCAGTTTGGGGCCACGGGACACTGAAGCTTTCTTT	CASSLGPRDTEAFF
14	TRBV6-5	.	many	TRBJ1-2	TGTGCCAGCAGTTACGGCTCCACCAACTATGGCTACACCTTC	CASSYGSTNYGYTF
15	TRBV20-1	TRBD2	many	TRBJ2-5	TGCAGTGCTAGGCTAGCGGGGGGAGGGAAAGAGACCCAGTACTTC	CSARLAGGGKETQYF
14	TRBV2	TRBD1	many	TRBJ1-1	TGTGCCAGCACTGTGGACAGGACGAACACTGAAGCTTTCTTT	CASTVDRTNTEAFF
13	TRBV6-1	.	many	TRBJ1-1	TGTGCCAGCACCCGGACAGCGAACACTGAAGCTTTCTTT	CASTRTANTEAFF
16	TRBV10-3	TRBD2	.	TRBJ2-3	TGTGCCATCAGAGCCCCTAGCGGGGGGCACACAGATACGCAGTATTTT	CAIRAPSGGHTDTQYF
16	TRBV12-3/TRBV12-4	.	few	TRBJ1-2	TGTGCCAGCAGTTTCTCCGGGACATTAGCTAACTATGGCTACACCTTC	CASSFSGTLANYGYTF
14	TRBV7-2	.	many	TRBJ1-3	TGTGCCAGCAGCTTAGGGCCAGCTGGAAACACCATATATTTT	CASSLGPAGNTIYF
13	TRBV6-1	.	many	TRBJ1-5	TGTGCCAGCAGTGAAGAGGCCTTGGGGCCCCAGCATTTT	CASSEEALGPQHF
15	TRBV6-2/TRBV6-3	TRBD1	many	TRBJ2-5	TGTGCCAGCAATCAGAACCAGGGGGCGCGAGAGACCCAGTACTTC	CASNQNQGARETQYF
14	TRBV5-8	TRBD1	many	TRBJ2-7	TGTGCCAGCAATCTACCGGGACAGGGGCCCGAGCAGTACTTC	CASNLPGQGPEQYF
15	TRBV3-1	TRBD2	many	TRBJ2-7	TGTGCCACTTCCGCCCTAGCGGGGCTCTCCTACGAGCAGTACTTC	CATSALAGLSYEQYF
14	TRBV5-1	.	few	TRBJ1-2	TGCGCCAGCGGCTTGGAACCCACTAACTATGGCTACACCTTC	CASGLEPTNYGYTF
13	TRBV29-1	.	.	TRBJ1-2	TGCAGCGTTGAAAAGGGCCAGGAGTCGAGCTACACCTTC	CSVEKGQESSYTF
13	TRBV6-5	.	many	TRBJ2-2	TGTGCCAGCAGTACAGGGTCTGGCGGGGAGCTGTTTTTT	CASSTGSGGELFF